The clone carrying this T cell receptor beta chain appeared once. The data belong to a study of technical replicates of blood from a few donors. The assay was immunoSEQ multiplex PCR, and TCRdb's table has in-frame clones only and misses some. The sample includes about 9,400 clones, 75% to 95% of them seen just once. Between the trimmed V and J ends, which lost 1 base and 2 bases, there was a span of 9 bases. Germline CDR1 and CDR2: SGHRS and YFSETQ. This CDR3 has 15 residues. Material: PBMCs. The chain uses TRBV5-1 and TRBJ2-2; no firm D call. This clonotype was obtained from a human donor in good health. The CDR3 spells CASSLTITNTGELFF. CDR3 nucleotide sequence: TGCGCCAGCAGCTTGACCATCACTAACACCGGGGAGCTGTTTTTT. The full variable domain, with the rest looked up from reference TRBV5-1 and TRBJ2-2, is KAGVTQTPRYLIKTRGQQVTLSCSPISGHRSVSWYQQTPGQGLQFLFEYFSETQRNKGNFPGRFSGRQFSNSRSEMNVSTLELGDSALYLCASSLTITNTGELFFGEGSRLTVL.